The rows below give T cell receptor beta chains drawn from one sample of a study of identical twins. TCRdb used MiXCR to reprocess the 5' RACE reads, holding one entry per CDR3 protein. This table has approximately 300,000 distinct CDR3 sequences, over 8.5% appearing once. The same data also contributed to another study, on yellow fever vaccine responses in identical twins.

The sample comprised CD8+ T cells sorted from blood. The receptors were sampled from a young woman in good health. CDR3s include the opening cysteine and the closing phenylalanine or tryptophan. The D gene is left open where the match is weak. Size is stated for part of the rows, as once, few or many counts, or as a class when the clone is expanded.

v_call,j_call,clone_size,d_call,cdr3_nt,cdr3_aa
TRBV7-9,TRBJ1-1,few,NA,TGTGCCAGCAGCCGAGAGAACACTGAAGCTTTCTTT,CASSRENTEAFF
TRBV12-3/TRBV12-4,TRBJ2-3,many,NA,TGTGCCAGCAGTTCTGTAGGTAATGGAGATACGCAGTATTTT,CASSSVGNGDTQYF
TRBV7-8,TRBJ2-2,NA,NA,TGTGCCAGCAGCTCTGACATCAGGGCCGGGGAGCTGTTTTTT,CASSSDIRAGELFF
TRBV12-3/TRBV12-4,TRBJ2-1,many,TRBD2,TGTGCCAGCAGCCTTCGGGGGGGAGGGGACTACAATGAGCAGTTCTTC,CASSLRGGGDYNEQFF
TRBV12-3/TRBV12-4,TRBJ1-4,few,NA,TGTGCCAGCAGTTTAGGGGACTCGACTAATGAAAAACTGTTTTTT,CASSLGDSTNEKLFF
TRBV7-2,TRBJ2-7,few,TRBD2,TGTGCCAGCAGCCCGGGACTAGAAAGGAGCTACGAGCAGTACTTC,CASSPGLERSYEQYF
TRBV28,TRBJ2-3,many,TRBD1,TGTGCCAGCAGTTTGCTTTTGACAGGGGCAGATACGCAGTATTTT,CASSLLLTGADTQYF
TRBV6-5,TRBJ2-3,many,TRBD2,TGTGCCAGCAGTTACTCAGGGCTAGCGGTTAGCACAGATACGCAGTATTTT,CASSYSGLAVSTDTQYF
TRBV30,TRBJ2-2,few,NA,TGTGCCTGGAGTGTAGGGGTTACCGGGGAGCTGTTTTTT,CAWSVGVTGELFF
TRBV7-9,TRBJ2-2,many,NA,TGTGCCAGCAGCTTAGCGGCGGATTACTGGGGGGAGCTGTTTTTT,CASSLAADYWGELFF
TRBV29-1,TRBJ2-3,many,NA,TGCAGCGTTGATAATGGGGCTACAGATACGCAGTATTTT,CSVDNGATDTQYF
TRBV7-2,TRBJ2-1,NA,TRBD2,TGTGCCAGCAGCTATCCGGGACTAGGGACGGAGCAGTTCTTC,CASSYPGLGTEQFF
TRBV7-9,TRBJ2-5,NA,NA,TGTGCCAGCAGTTACTATCTACAAGAGACCCAGTACTTC,CASSYYLQETQYF
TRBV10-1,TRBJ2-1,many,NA,TGCGCCAGCAGTGTGGGAGCGAGTGAGCAGTTCTTC,CASSVGASEQFF
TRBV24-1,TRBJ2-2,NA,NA,TGTGCCACCAGTGATTTAGGGTTCACCGGGGAGCTGTTTTTT,CATSDLGFTGELFF
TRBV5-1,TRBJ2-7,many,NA,TGCGCCAGCAGCTTGCTTGGTCCTACCTACGAGCAGTACTTC,CASSLLGPTYEQYF
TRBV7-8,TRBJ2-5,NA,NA,TGTGCCAGCAGCTTAGACTATATCCAAGAGACCCAGTACTTC,CASSLDYIQETQYF
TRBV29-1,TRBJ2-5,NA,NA,TGCAGCGTTGGAGGGGAAAACCAAGAGACCCAGTACTTC,CSVGGENQETQYF
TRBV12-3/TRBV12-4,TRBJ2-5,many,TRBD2,TGTGCCAGCGGGGCCTTAGCGGGGGGGCCCCAAGAGACCCAGTACTTC,CASGALAGGPQETQYF
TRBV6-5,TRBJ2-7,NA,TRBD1,TGTGCCAGCAGTTACCTGCTTCCGGGACAGGGACCCTACGAGCAGTACTTC,CASSYLLPGQGPYEQYF
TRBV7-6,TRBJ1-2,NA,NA,TGTGCCAGCAGCGAATACAGGGATGGCTACACCTTC,CASSEYRDGYTF
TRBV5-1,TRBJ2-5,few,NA,TGCGCCAGCAGCTTGGGACAGTTTAACTTCCAAGAGACCCAGTACTTC,CASSLGQFNFQETQYF